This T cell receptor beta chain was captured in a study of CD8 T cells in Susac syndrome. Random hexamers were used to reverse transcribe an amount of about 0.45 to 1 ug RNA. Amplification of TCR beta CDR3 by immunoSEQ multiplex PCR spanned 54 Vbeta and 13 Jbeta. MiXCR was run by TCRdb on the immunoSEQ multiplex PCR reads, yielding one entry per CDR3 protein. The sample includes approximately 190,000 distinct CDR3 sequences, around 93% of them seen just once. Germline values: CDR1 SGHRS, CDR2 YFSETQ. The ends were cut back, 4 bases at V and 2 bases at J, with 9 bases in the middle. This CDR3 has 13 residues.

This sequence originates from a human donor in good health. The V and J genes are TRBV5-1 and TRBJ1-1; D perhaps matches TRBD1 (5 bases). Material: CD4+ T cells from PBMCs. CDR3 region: CASSHDSNTEAFF. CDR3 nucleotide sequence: TGCGCCAGCAGCCACGACAGTAACACTGAAGCTTTCTTT.